The 15 T cell receptor beta chains listed next were all sequenced from one sample in a study of response to subunit inactivated influenza vaccine. TCRdb re-called the RT-PCR reads with MiXCR, one entry per CDR3 protein. The table includes approximately 520,000 distinct CDR3 sequences, 25% detected once. Sample: CD4+ T cells sorted from PBMCs, taken around 5 days after vaccination. These receptors were obtained from a man aged 50 or older who received an inactivated influenza vaccine.

The J gene is TRBJ1-5, the V gene TRBV21-1; TRBD1, the D gene given by the table, was not confirmed from the DNA. TRBV21-1 is given as a pseudogene. The CDR3 is 15 residues long. This CDR3 is CASSKGTVLNQPQHF. CDR3 DNA sequence: TGTGCCAGCAGCAAAGGGACAGTCCTGAATCAGCCCCAGCATTTT.

The J gene is TRBJ2-3, the V gene TRBV7-2; maybe TRBD2 (6 bases). CDR1 is SGHTA, CDR2 FQGNSA, per germline. Trimming left V 5 bases short and J 4 bases short, with 13 bases between. CDR3 length: 14 residues. CDR3 nucleotides: TGTGCCAGCAGCACGCGGAGGGTTTCAGATACGCAGTATTTT. Translated, it gives CASSTRRVSDTQYF.

The chain is built from TRBV20-1 and TRBJ1-1, with 7 bases that match TRBD1. Germline V gives CDR1 DFQATT, CDR2 SNEGSKA (reference sequence). The CDR3 contains 15 residues. After removal of 0 bases from V and 5 bases from J, the junction contained 9 bases not matched to a gene. This CDR3 is CSARDPTGADTEAFF. The CDR3 nucleotides read TGCAGTGCTAGAGACCCAACAGGGGCGGATACTGAAGCTTTCTTT.

The V and J genes are TRBV28 and TRBJ2-3; possibly TRBD2 for D (5 bases). CDR1 and CDR2 (germline): MDHEN, SYDVKM. V was pared by 3 bases and J by 9 bases, with 19 bases between. The CDR3 totals 15 residues. As DNA, the CDR3 is TGTGCCAGCAGTTTGGTGGGCCTAGCCTGGATGACGCAGTATTTT. Translation: CASSLVGLAWMTQYF.

In this sample, this clonotype turned up a few times. This rearrangement joins TRBV20-1 to TRBJ2-1, with D possibly being TRBD1 or TRBD2 (5 bases each). The germline gives CDR1 DFQATT, CDR2 SNEGSKA (reference sequence). The CDR3 consists of 14 residues. V shed 5 bases and J shed 2 bases, with 13 bases lying between them. The CDR3 is CSAHRTGPYNEQFF. CDR3 nucleotides: TGCAGTGCTCATAGGACGGGACCCTACAATGAGCAGTTCTTC.

The chain has TRBV11-2 and TRBJ2-7; a possible D gene is TRBD1 (6 bases). The CDR3 covers 13 residues. Germline CDR1 SGHAT, CDR2 FQNNGV. V lost 7 bases and J lost 6, with 16 bases in between. The CDR3, as DNA: TGTGCCAGCACTGGACAGCTAAGGGGCGAGCAGTACTTC. This codes for CASTGQLRGEQYF.

The chain is built from TRBV6-5 and TRBJ2-7, with a possible D match to TRBD2 (6 bases). Germline V gene lookup returns CDR1 MNHEY and CDR2 SVGAGI. This CDR3 contains 16 residues. Deletions cut 4 bases from V and 3 bases from J, with 19 bases between. The CDR3: CASSSGDSSLVYEQYF. The DNA for the CDR3 is TGTGCCAGCAGTTCCGGGGACTCCTCTCTCGTCTACGAGCAGTACTTC.

This clonotype was observed a handful of times. The rearrangement joins TRBV10-3 to TRBJ1-6, with D unclear. Germline CDR1 is ENHRY and CDR2 is SYGVKD. V gave up 9 bases and J gave up 7 bases, with 13 bases separating them. The CDR3 extends over 13 amino acids. CDR3 nucleotides: TGTGCCATTGCAGCAGAACTAAATTCACCCCTCCACTTT. This gives the protein CAIAAELNSPLHF.

The rearrangement joins TRBV24-1 to TRBJ2-7; maybe TRBD2 (6 bases). From germline, CDR1 is KGHDR and CDR2 SFDVKD. This CDR3 has 16 residues. Trimming took 2 bases from V and 7 from J, leaving 20 bases between them. In DNA form, the CDR3 reads TGTGCCACCAGTGATTCCAGGAGGGCCCATTTACAGGAGCAGTACTTC. Translation gives CATSDSRRAHLQEQYF.

This clonotype was detected a few times. This chain joins TRBV3-1 and TRBJ2-6; D gene ambiguous. Germline-derived CDR1 and CDR2 are LGHDT and YNNKEL (reference sequence). The CDR3 has 13 residues. Trimming pared 1 base from V and 2 bases from J, leaving 0 bases between. The CDR3: CASSQAGANVLTF. CDR3 in DNA: TGTGCCAGCAGCCAAGCTGGGGCCAACGTCCTGACTTTC.

The CDR3 coding sequence is TGTGCCAGCAGCAGTAGCGTAAGCTCCTACGAGCAGTACTTC. Translated: CASSSSVSSYEQYF. The chain has TRBV5-6 and TRBJ2-7; D may be TRBD2 (5 bases). V was clipped by 4 bases and J by 0 bases, with 11 bases between them. CDR1 and CDR2 from the germline V gene are SGHDT and YYEEEE. This CDR3 spans 14 amino acids. Looking up the rest from reference TRBV5-6 and TRBJ2-7 gives the full variable domain: DAGVTQSPTHLIKTRGQQVTLRCSPKSGHDTVSWYQQALGQGPQFIFQYYEEEERQRGNFPDRFSGHQFPNYSSELNVNALLLGDSALYLCASSSSVSSYEQYFGPGTRLTVT.

Remarks on this clonotype: The germline gene is not matched at one end of the junction; a read error may be the cause. This chain connects TRBV20-1 to TRBJ1-1; 9 nucleotides match TRBD1. Germline CDR1 DFQATT, CDR2 SNEGSKA (reference sequence). This CDR3 has 14 residues. The CDR3 DNA reads as TGCAGTGTTAGACATCGGGACAGGGACACTGAAGCTTTCTTT. Amino acids: CSVRHRDRDTEAFF.

The V call is TRBV27, the J call TRBJ1-2; 8 bases match TRBD1. After removal of 5 bases from V and 8 bases from J, the junction contained 10 bases not matched to a gene. Per the germline V gene, CDR1 is MNHEY and CDR2 is SMNVEV (reference sequence). The CDR3 runs 14 residues. Written as DNA, the CDR3 is TGTGCCAGCAGTCCTCGGACAGGGTTTGGAGGCTACACCTTC. Translating gives CASSPRTGFGGYTF.

This clonotype was observed a few times. The rearrangement joins TRBV12-3 or TRBV12-4 to TRBJ1-2; no reliable D call. V was clipped by 2 bases and J by 3 bases, with 7 bases between them. This CDR3 is built from 13 residues. The CDR3 reads CASSLRTYYGYTF. CDR3 sequence (DNA): TGTGCCAGCAGTTTAAGGACCTACTATGGCTACACCTTC.

J is TRBJ2-2 and V is TRBV11-2; the D is unclear. Germline lookup yields CDR1 SGHAT and CDR2 FQNNGV. The CDR3 has 15 amino acids. V was shortened by 2 bases and J by 2 bases, with 9 bases between the two germline ends. In DNA form, the CDR3 reads TGTGCCAGCAGCTTAAAGCACAGCAACACCGGGGAGCTGTTTTTT. Translation: CASSLKHSNTGELFF.